Sequencing of this T cell receptor beta chain was carried out in a study of T cell repertoires in cytomegalovirus infection. Many counts were recorded for this clonotype. TCRdb recomputed calls from the reads with MiXCR, one row per CDR3 protein. The sample carries fewer than 550,000 distinct CDR3 sequences, approximately 33% recorded once. V lost 7 bases, J lost 8 bases, and 14 bases stayed unmatched. Germline assignment: CDR1 MDHEN and CDR2 SYDVKM. The CDR3 consists of 15 residues. The rearrangement links TRBV28 to TRBJ1-1, with 9 bases identical to TRBD1. The clonotype was recovered from a human donor in good health (CMV status not recorded). Some clones in this sample may be carry-over from other donors' samples. The specimen was PBMCs. The CDR3 region is CASTGQGNLGREAFF. The CDR3 region has the DNA TGTGCCAGCACAGGACAGGGGAACCTTGGGAGGGAAGCTTTCTTT.